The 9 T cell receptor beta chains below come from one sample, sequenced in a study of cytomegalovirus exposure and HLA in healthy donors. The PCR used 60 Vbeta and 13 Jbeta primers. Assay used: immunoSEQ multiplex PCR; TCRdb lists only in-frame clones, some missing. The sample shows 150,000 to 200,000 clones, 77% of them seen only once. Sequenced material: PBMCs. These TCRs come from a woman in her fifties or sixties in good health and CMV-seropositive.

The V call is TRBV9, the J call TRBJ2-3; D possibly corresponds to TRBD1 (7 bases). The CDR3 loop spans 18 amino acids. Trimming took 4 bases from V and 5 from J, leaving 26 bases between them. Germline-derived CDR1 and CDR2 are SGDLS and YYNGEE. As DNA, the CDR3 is TGTGCCAGCAGCCTAACGGGGGAAGGGACAGAGGAAGAAGATACGCAGTATTTT. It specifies CASSLTGEGTEEEDTQYF.

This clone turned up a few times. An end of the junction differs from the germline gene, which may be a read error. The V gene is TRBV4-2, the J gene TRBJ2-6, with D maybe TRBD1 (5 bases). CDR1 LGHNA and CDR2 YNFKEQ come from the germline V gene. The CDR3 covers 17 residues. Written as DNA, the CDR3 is TGTGCCAGCAGCCAAGCTCGGGTAACCTCTGGGGCCAACGGCCTGACTTTC. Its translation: CASSQARVTSGANGLTF.

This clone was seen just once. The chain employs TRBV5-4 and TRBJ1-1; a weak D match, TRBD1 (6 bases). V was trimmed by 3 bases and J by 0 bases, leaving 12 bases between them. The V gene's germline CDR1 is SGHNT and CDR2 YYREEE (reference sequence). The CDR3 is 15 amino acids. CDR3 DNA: TGTGCCAGCAGCTCGGGCGGACAGATGAACACTGAAGCTTTCTTT. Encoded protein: CASSSGGQMNTEAFF.

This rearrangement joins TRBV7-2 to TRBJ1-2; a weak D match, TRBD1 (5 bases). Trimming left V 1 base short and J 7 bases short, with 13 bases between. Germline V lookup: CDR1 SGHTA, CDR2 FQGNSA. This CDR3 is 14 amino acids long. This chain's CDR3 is CASSLGMDTAGYTF. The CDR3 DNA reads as TGTGCCAGCAGCTTAGGAATGGACACGGCTGGCTACACCTTC.

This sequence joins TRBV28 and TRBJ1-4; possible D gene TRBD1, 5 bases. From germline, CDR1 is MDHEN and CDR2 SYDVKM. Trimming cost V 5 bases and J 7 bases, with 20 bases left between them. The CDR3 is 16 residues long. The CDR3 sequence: CASSQGSQGLGEKLFF. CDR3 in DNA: TGTGCCAGCAGTCAGGGCAGTCAGGGCTTGGGTGAAAAACTGTTTTTT.

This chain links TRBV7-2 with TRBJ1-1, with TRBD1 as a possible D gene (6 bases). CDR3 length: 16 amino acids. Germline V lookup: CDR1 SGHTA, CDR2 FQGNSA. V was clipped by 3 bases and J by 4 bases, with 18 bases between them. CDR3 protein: CASSFDRKGRGTEAFF. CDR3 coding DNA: TGTGCCAGCAGCTTCGACAGGAAGGGTAGGGGCACTGAAGCTTTCTTT.

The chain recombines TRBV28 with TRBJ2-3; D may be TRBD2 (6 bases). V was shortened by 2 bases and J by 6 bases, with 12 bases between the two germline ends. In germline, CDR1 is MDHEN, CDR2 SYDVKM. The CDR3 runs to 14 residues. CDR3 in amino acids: CASSLREARDTQYF. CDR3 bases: TGTGCCAGCAGTTTAAGGGAGGCCCGGGATACGCAGTATTTT.

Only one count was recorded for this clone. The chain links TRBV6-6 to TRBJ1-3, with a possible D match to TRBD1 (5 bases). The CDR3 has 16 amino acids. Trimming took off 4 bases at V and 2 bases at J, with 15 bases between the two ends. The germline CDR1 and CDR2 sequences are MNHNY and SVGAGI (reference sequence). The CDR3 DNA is TGTGCCAGCAGTTCAGGAGGGGTGGAAACTGGAAACACCATATATTTT. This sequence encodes CASSSGGVETGNTIYF.

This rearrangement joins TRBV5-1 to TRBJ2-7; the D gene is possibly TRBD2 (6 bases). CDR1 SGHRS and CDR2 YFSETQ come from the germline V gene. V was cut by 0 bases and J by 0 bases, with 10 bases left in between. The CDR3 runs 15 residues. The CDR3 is CASSLVAGSSYEQYF. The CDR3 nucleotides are TGCGCCAGCAGCTTGGTGGCGGGGAGCTCCTACGAGCAGTACTTC.